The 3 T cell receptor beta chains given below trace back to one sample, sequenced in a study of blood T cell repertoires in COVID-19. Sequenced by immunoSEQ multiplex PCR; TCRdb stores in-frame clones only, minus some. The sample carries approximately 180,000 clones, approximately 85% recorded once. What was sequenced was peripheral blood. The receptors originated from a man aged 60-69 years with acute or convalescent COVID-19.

The CDR3 reads CASTRDNTNIQYF. CDR3 nucleotide sequence: TGTGCCAGCACCCGGGACAACACAAACATTCAGTACTTC. The chain recombines TRBV2 with TRBJ2-4, with a tentative D call TRBD1 (6 bases). Trimming took 7 bases from V and 6 from J, leaving 13 bases between them. CDR1 and CDR2 from the germline V gene are SNHLY and FYNNEI. The CDR3 contains 13 residues.

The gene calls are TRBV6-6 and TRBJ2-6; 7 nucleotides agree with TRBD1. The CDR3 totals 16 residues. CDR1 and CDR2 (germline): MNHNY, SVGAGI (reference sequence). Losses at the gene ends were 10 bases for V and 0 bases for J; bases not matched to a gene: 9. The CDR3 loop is CAIQDRRSSGANVLTF. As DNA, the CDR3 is TGTGCCATACAGGACAGGCGAAGCTCTGGGGCCAACGTCCTGACTTTC.

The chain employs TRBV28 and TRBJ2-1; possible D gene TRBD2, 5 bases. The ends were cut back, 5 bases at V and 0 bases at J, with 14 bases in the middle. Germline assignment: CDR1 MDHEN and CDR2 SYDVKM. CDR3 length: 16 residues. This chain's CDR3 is CASSQTAASSYNEQFF. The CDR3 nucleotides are TGTGCCAGCAGTCAAACAGCGGCGAGCTCCTACAATGAGCAGTTCTTC.